This is a list of T cell receptor beta chains from one sample in a study of blood T cell repertoires in COVID-19. Repertoires were generated with immunoSEQ multiplex PCR, while TCRdb's copy carries only in-frame clones and drops some. The sample lists 25,000 to 40,000 clones; about nine tenths were seen once. Material: peripheral blood. Every receptor here comes from a human donor in a cohort sampled during active COVID-19. The CDR3 runs from the conserved cysteine through the conserved F or W. A D gene is named only where the DNA matches it firmly. A clone size is listed for some rows: how often the clone was seen (once, few, many), or a class if it is expanded.

>TRBJ1-1|TRBV6-5|NA|13|TRBD1
TGTGCCAGTCCAGAACAGGGGATCACTGAAGCTTTCTTT
CASPEQGITEAFF
>TRBJ1-3|TRBV6-5|NA|16|NA
TGTGCCAGCAGTTACTTTTCGGGTTTCTCTGGAAACACCATATATTTT
CASSYFSGFSGNTIYF
>TRBJ1-3|TRBV11-2|NA|15|TRBD1
TGTGCCAGCAGCACCGGACAGGGAAGGGGAAACACCATATATTTT
CASSTGQGRGNTIYF
>TRBJ1-4|TRBV18|NA|15|TRBD1
TGTGCCAGCTCCTTTCAGGGGGCAACTAATGAAAAACTGTTTTTT
CASSFQGATNEKLFF
>TRBJ1-2|TRBV6-4|NA|13|NA
TGTGCCAGCAGTGTTACGGGGGGCGGTGGCTACACCTTC
CASSVTGGGGYTF
>TRBJ2-2|TRBV7-9|NA|16|NA
TGTGCCAGCAGCTTAATATCGTCCGGAGGGACCGGGGAGCTGTTTTTT
CASSLISSGGTGELFF
>TRBJ1-1|TRBV6-2/TRBV6-3|NA|13|NA
TGTGCCAGCAGTTGGGGGGGCCTCACTGAAGCTTTCTTT
CASSWGGLTEAFF
>TRBJ2-2|TRBV9|once|14|NA
TGTGCCAGCAGCGCACTAACCGACACCGGGGAGCTGTTTTTT
CASSALTDTGELFF
>TRBJ2-2|TRBV21-1|NA|22|NA
TGTGCCAGCAGCAAAGATCCGGAGGCACTAGCGGGAGGAAGGCGGAACACCGGGGAGCTGTTTTTT
CASSKDPEALAGGRRNTGELFF
>TRBJ2-2|TRBV11-2|NA|16|TRBD2
TGTGCCAGCAGCTTTAACCCAGGCGGGAGCACCGGGGAGCTGTTTTTT
CASSFNPGGSTGELFF
>TRBJ2-5|TRBV30|NA|12|TRBD2
TGTGCCTGGGGGACTATTTCTGAGACCCAGTACTTC
CAWGTISETQYF
>TRBJ1-5|TRBV7-2|NA|12|NA
TGTGCCAGCAGCTTTCTTAATCAGCCCCAGCATTTT
CASSFLNQPQHF
>TRBJ1-1|TRBV5-5|NA|14|TRBD1
TGTGCCAGCAGCTTGGGGACAGGGAACACTGAAGCTTTCTTT
CASSLGTGNTEAFF
>TRBJ1-5|TRBV12-3/TRBV12-4|NA|13|NA
TGTGCCAGCAGTTTTGCACGGGATCAGCCCCAGCATTTT
CASSFARDQPQHF
>TRBJ1-2|TRBV19|NA|16|NA
TGTGCCAGTAGTATCGGCGGACCGCCAGCGGTCTATGGCTACACCTTC
CASSIGGPPAVYGYTF
>TRBJ1-4|TRBV6-5|few|13|NA
TGTGCCAGCACTTACAGCAGGAATGAAAAACTGTTTTTT
CASTYSRNEKLFF